This T cell receptor (beta chain) was found in a study of T cell repertoires in cytomegalovirus infection. TCRdb analysed the reads with MiXCR anew, one entry per CDR3 protein. The sample holds approximately 910,000 distinct CDR3 sequences, around 32% seen once. This clonotype was counted a few times. The antigen is unknown. This CDR3 comprises 17 residues. In germline, CDR1 is MNHEY, CDR2 SMNVEV (reference sequence). Trimming removed 3 bases from V and 0 bases from J; junction bases left unmatched: 8. Source: cultured CD8+ T cells from PBMCs, taken from culture after CMV antigen stimulation. The chain carries TRBV27 and TRBJ2-3; 8 bases fit TRBD1. This clonotype was obtained from a human donor in good health (CMV status not recorded). Some clones in this sample may be carry-over from other donors' samples. CDR3 protein: CASSFGTTGASTDTQYF. The CDR3 nucleotides read TGTGCCAGCAGTTTTGGGACGACAGGGGCTAGCACAGATACGCAGTATTTT.